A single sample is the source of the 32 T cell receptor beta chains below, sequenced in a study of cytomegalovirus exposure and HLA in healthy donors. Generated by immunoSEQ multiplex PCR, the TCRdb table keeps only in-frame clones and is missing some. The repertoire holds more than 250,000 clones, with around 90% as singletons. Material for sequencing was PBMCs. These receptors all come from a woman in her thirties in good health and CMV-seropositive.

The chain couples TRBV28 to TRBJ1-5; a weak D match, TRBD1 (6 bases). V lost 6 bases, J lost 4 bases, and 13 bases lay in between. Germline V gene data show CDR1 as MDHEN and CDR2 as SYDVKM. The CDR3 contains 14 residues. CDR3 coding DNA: TGTGCCAGCAGCAACGCGAGGGGGAATCAGCCCCAGCATTTT. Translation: CASSNARGNQPQHF.

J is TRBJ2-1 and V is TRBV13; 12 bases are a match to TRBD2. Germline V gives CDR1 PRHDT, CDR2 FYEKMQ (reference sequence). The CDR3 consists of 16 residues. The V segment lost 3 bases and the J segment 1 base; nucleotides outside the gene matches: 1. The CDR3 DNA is TGTGCCAGCAGCTTGACTAGCGGGAGTTCCTACAATGAGCAGTTCTTC. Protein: CASSLTSGSSYNEQFF.

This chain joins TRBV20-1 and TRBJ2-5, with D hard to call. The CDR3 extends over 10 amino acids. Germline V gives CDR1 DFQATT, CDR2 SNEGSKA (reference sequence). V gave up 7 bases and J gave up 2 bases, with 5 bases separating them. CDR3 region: CSVAQETQYF. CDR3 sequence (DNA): TGCAGTGTAGCACAAGAGACCCAGTACTTC.

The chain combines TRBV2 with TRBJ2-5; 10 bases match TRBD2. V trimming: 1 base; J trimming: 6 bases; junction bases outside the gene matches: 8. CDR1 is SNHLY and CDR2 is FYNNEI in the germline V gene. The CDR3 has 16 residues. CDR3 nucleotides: TGTGCCAGCAGTGAAGGGTCGCTAGCGGGGGTACAGACCCAGTACTTC. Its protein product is CASSEGSLAGVQTQYF.

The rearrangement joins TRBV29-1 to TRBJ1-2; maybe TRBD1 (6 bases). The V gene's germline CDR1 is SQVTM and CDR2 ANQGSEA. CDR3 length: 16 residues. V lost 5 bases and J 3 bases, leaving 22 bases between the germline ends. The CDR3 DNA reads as TGCAGCGTTCGGGGGCCCGCTACCTCTGGCGACTATGGCTACACCTTC. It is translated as CSVRGPATSGDYGYTF.

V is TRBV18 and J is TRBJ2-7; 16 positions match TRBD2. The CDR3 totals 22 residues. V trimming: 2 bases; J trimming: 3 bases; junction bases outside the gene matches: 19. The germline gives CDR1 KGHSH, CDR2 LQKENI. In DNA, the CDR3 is TGTGCCAGCTCACCAGGCAGCCCCGGGACTAGCGGGAGGGCCCGGTCGCTCTACGAGCAGTACTTC. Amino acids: CASSPGSPGTSGRARSLYEQYF. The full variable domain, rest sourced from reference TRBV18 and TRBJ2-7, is NAGVMQNPRHLVRRRGQEARLRCSPMKGHSHVYWYRQLPEEGLKFMVYLQKENIIDESGMPKERFSAEFPKEGPSILRIQQVVRGDSAAYFCASSPGSPGTSGRARSLYEQYFGPGTRLTVT.

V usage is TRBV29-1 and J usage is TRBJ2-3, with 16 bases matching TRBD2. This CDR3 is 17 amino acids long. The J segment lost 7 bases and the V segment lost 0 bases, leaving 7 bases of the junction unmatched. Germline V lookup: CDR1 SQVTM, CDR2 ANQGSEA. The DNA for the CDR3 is TGCAGCGTTGAAGATGGGGGACTAGCGGGAGGGCCAAATACGCAGTATTTT. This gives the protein CSVEDGGLAGGPNTQYF.

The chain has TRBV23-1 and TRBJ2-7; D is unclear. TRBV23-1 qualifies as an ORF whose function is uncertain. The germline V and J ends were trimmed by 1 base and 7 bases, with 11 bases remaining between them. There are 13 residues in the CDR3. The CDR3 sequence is CASSQLRGVEQYF. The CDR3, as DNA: TGCGCCAGCAGTCAATTAAGAGGAGTGGAGCAGTACTTC.

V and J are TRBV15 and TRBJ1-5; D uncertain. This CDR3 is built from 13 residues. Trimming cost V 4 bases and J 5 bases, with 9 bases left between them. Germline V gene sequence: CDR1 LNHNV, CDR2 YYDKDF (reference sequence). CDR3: CATSKGAHQPQHF. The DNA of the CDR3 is TGTGCCACCAGCAAGGGAGCCCATCAGCCCCAGCATTTT.

CDR3 region: CASSFDRSYGYTF. The CDR3 DNA is TGTGCCAGCAGTTTTGACAGAAGCTATGGCTACACCTTC. V usage is TRBV27 and J usage is TRBJ1-2; D may be TRBD1 (5 bases). The V gene's germline CDR1 is MNHEY and CDR2 SMNVEV (reference sequence). The CDR3 runs to 13 residues. The V end lost 3 bases, the J end lost 4 bases, and 9 bases lay between the germline ends.

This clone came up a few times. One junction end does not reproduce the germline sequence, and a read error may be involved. The CDR3: CTVQEFNTEAFF. For the CDR3, the DNA is TGTACCGTCCAGGAATTTAACACTGAAGCTTTCTTT. This rearrangement joins TRBV29-1 to TRBJ1-1; D call uncertain. The germline V gene has CDR1 SQVTM and CDR2 ANQGSEA. The CDR3 length is 12 residues. Variable domain in full (rest from reference TRBV29-1 and TRBJ1-1): SAVISQKPSRDICQRGTSLTIQCQVDSQVTMMFWYRQQPGQSLTLIATANQGSEATYESGFVIDKFPISRPNLTFSTLTVSNMSPEDSSIYLCTVQEFNTEAFFGQGTRLTVV.

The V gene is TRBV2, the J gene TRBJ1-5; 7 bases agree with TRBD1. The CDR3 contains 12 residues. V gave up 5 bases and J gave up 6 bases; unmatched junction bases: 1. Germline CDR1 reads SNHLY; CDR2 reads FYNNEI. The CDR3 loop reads CASSWTGQPQHF. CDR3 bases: TGTGCCAGCAGTTGGACAGGTCAGCCCCAGCATTTT.

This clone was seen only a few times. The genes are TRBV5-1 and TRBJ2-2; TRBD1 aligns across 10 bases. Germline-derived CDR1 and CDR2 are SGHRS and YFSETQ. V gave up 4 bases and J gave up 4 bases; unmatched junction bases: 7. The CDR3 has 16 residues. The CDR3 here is CASSPRDRGITGELFF. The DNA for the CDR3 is TGCGCCAGCAGCCCCCGGGACAGGGGTATCACCGGGGAGCTGTTTTTT.

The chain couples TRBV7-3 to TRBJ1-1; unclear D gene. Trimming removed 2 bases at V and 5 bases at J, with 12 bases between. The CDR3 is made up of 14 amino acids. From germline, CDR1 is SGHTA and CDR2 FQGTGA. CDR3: CASSLGGAQTEAFF. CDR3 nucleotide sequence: TGTGCCAGCAGCTTAGGTGGTGCACAGACTGAAGCTTTCTTT.

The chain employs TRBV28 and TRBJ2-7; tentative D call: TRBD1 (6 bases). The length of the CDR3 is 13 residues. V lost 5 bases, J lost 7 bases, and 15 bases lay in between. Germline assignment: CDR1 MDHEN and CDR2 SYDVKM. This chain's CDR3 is CASSLQGHKEQYF. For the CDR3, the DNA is TGTGCCAGCAGTCTACAGGGACATAAAGAGCAGTACTTC.

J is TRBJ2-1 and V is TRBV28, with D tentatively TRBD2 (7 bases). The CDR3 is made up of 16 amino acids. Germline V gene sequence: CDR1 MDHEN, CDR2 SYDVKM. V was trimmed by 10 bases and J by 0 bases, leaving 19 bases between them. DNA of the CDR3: TGTGCCATCAGGGGTATTACTAGCGACTCCTACAATGAGCAGTTCTTC. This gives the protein CAIRGITSDSYNEQFF.

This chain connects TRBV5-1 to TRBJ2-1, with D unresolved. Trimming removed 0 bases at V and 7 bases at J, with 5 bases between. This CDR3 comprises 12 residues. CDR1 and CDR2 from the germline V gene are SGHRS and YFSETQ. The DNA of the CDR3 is TGCGCCAGCAGCTTGGACTTTAATGAGCAGTTCTTC. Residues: CASSLDFNEQFF.

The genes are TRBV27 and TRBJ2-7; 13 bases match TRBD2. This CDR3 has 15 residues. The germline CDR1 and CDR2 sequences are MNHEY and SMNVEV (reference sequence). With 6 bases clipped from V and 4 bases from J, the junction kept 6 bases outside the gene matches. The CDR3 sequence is CASRKGTSGIYEQYF. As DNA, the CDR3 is TGTGCCAGCAGGAAAGGGACTAGCGGGATTTACGAGCAGTACTTC.

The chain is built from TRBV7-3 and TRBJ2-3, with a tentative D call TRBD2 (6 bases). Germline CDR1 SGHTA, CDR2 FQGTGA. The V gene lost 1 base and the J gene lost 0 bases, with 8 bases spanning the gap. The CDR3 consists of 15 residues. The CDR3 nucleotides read TGTGCCAGCAGCTTAATTCTAGCGAGCACAGATACGCAGTATTTT. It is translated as CASSLILASTDTQYF.

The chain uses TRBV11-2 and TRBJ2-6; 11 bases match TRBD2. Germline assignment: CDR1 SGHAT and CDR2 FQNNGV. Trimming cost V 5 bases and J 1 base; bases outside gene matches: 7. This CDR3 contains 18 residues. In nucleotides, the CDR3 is TGTGCCAGCAGCCCCACTAGCGGGAGTAATTCTGGGGCCAACGTCCTGACTTTC. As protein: CASSPTSGSNSGANVLTF.

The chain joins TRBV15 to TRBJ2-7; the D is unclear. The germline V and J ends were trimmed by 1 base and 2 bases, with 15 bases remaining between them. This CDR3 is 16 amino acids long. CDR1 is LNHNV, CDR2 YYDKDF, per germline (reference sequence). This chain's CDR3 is CATSRGAQGLPYEQYF. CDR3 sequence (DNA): TGTGCCACCAGCAGAGGAGCTCAAGGGCTTCCCTACGAGCAGTACTTC.

CDR3 protein: CASSPEVTLSYEQYF. The CDR3 nucleotides read TGTGCCAGCTCACCGGAGGTTACCCTCTCCTACGAGCAGTACTTC. The chain carries TRBV18 and TRBJ2-7; D possibly corresponds to TRBD2 (5 bases). The CDR3 loop spans 15 amino acids. The V end lost 3 bases, the J end lost 0 bases, and 12 bases lay between the germline ends. Germline V gene sequence: CDR1 KGHSH, CDR2 LQKENI.

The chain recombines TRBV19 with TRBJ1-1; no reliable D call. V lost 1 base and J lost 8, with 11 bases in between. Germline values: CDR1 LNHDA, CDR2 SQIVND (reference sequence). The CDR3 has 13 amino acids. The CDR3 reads CASSIGTEAEAFF. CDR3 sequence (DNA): TGTGCCAGTAGTATAGGGACCGAGGCCGAAGCTTTCTTT.

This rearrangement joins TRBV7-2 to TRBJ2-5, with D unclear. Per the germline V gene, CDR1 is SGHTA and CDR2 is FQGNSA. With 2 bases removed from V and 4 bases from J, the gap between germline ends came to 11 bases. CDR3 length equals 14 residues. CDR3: CASSLNIGRETQYF. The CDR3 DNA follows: TGTGCCAGCAGCTTAAATATCGGGCGAGAGACCCAGTACTTC.

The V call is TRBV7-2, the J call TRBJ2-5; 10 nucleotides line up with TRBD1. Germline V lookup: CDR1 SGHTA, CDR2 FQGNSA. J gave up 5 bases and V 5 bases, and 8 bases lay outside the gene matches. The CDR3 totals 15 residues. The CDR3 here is CASSTRQGARETQYF. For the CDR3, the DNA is TGTGCCAGCAGCACCCGACAGGGGGCGCGGGAGACCCAGTACTTC.

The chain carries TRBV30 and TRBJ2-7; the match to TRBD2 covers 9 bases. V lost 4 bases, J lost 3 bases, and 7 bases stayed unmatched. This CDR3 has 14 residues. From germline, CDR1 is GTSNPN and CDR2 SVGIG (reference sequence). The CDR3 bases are TGTGCCTGGACCGTGGGCGGGGGGGACTACGAGCAGTACTTC. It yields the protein CAWTVGGGDYEQYF.

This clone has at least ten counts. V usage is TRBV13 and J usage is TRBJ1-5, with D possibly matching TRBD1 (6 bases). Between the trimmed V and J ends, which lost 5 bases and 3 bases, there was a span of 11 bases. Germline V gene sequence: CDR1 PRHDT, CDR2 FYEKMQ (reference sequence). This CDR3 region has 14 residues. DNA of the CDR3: TGTGCCAGCAGCCTCGGACAGTCCAATCAGCCCCAGCATTTT. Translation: CASSLGQSNQPQHF.

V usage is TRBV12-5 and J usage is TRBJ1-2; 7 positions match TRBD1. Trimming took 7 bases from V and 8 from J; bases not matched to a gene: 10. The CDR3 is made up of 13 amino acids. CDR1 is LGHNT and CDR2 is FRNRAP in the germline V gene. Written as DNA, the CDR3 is TGTGCTAGTGCCCTGACAGGGTATGAAGGCTACACCTTC. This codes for CASALTGYEGYTF.

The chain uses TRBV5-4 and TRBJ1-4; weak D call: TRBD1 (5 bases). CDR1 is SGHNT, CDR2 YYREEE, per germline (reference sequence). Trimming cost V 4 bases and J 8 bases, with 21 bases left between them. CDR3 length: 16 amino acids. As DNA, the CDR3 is TGTGCCAGCAGCCCCGACAGTGGAGCCGCAAGAGAAAAACTGTTTTTT. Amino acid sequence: CASSPDSGAAREKLFF. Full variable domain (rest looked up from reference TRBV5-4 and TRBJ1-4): ETGVTQSPTHLIKTRGQQVTLRCSSQSGHNTVSWYQQALGQGPQFIFQYYREEENGRGNFPPRFSGLQFPNYSSELNVNALELDDSALYLCASSPDSGAAREKLFFGSGTQLSVL.

CDR3 coding DNA: TGCGCCAGCAGCCATGTCCCGGGACAGGGTAACGGCTACACCTTC. The encoded protein is CASSHVPGQGNGYTF. This rearrangement joins TRBV4-3 to TRBJ1-2; 9 bases map to TRBD1. V lost 3 bases to trimming and J lost 8 bases; unmatched junction nucleotides: 10. CDR1 is LGHNA, CDR2 YSLEER, per germline. The CDR3 totals 15 residues.

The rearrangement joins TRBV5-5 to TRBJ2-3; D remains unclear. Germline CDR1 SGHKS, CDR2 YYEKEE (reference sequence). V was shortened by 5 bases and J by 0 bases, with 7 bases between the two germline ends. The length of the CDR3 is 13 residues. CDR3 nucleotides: TGTGCCAGCAGACTCCCTAGCACAGATACGCAGTATTTT. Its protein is CASRLPSTDTQYF.

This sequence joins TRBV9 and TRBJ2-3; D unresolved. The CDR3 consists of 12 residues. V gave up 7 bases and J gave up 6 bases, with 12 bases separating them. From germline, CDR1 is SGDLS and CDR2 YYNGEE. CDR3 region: CASGPYPDTQYF. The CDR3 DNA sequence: TGTGCCAGCGGGCCCTATCCCGATACGCAGTATTTT.